The next 10 T cell receptor beta chains were all read from a single sample in a study of beta chain features in type 1 diabetes. Sequencing targeted expressed TCRB transcripts, as all isolated RNA had been reverse transcribed. Method: immunoSEQ multiplex PCR; TCRdb's copy keeps in-frame clones and lacks some. This sample has more than 95,000 clones; around 30% occur once, and the top ten carry 0.5% to 0.6%. Study-wide findings and caveats: Moderate yet significant TCRB CDR3 shortening was seen in Type 1 diabetes patients in all four CD4+ subsets.

These receptors' targets are unknown. Sequenced material: central memory CD4+ T cells from blood. Receptor source: a woman under 30 with type 1 diabetes.

CDR3 coding DNA: TGTGCCAGCAGACCCAGCGGGAGGTACGAGCAGTACGTC. It encodes CASRPSGRYEQYV. This sequence joins TRBV6-5 and TRBJ2-7; 9 nucleotides align to TRBD2. V was clipped by 6 bases and J by 4 bases; unmatched bases: 4. The CDR3 runs to 13 residues. Looked up from germline, CDR1 is MNHEY and CDR2 is SVGAGI.

This clone was observed a handful of times. The chain has TRBV14 and TRBJ2-1; 9 bases are a match to TRBD1. The V and J ends lost 6 bases and 10 bases, in that order; junction bases with no gene match: 10. The germline gives CDR1 SGHDN, CDR2 FVKESK. The CDR3 covers 14 residues. The CDR3 is CASSPGQGVREQFF. CDR3 nucleotides: TGTGCCAGCAGTCCGGGACAGGGAGTCCGCGAGCAGTTCTTC.

This clone is a singleton in its sample. The chain has TRBV5-1 and TRBJ2-7, with D uncertain. The CDR3 consists of 12 residues. V was shortened by 0 bases and J by 6 bases, with 7 bases between the two germline ends. Germline CDR1 reads SGHRS; CDR2 reads YFSETQ. CDR3 loop: CASSLDQAEQYF. The CDR3 DNA is TGCGCCAGCAGCTTGGACCAGGCCGAGCAGTACTTC.

The chain employs TRBV6-5 and TRBJ2-3; possible D gene TRBD1, 5 bases. This CDR3 contains 16 residues. V dropped 2 bases and J dropped 0 bases, with 12 bases sitting between them. Germline V CDR1 and CDR2: MNHEY, SVGAGI. The CDR3 nucleotides read TGTGCCAGCAGTTACGACCCAGGGAAGAGCACAGATACGCAGTATTTT. It is translated as CASSYDPGKSTDTQYF.

A few counts support this clone. V is TRBV5-6 and J is TRBJ1-5; perhaps TRBD1 as D (6 bases). Germline values: CDR1 SGHDT, CDR2 YYEEEE. V was cut by 2 bases and J by 5 bases, with 8 bases left in between. The CDR3 runs 13 residues. The CDR3 DNA follows: TGTGCCAGCAGCTTACAGGGAGATCAGCCCCAGCATTTT. This translates into CASSLQGDQPQHF.

This sequence joins TRBV30 and TRBJ1-1, with TRBD1 matching over 8 bases. There are 15 residues in the CDR3. Germline V gene lookup returns CDR1 GTSNPN and CDR2 SVGIG (reference sequence). Trimming removed 3 bases from V and 5 bases from J; junction bases left unmatched: 11. The CDR3 sequence: CAWRRRGLEWTEAFF. CDR3 DNA: TGTGCCTGGAGGCGCAGGGGGCTAGAATGGACTGAAGCTTTCTTT.

The chain carries TRBV7-2 and TRBJ2-5, with 8 positions matching TRBD2. The V gene end was trimmed by 0 bases and the J gene end by 2 bases; junction bases not matched to a gene: 5. The CDR3 length is 16 residues. Germline V gives CDR1 SGHTA, CDR2 FQGNSA. CDR3 bases: TGTGCCAGCAGCTTAGCGTTATTAGCGGGGCAAGAGACCCAGTACTTC. Translating it yields CASSLALLAGQETQYF.

The chain couples TRBV7-9 to TRBJ1-2; D is possibly TRBD1 (5 bases). The V end lost 5 bases, the J end lost 5 bases, and 18 bases lay between the germline ends. The CDR3 length is 15 residues. Germline V gives CDR1 SEHNR, CDR2 FQNEAQ (reference sequence). The CDR3 reads CASSPQPWGEYGYTF. The CDR3 region has the DNA TGTGCCAGCAGCCCCCAGCCTTGGGGGGAATATGGCTACACCTTC. Variable domain in full (rest from reference TRBV7-9 and TRBJ1-2): DTGVSQNPRHKITKRGQNVTFRCDPISEHNRLYWYRQTLGQGPEFLTYFQNEAQLEKSRLLSDRFSAERPKGSFSTLEIQRTEQGDSAMYLCASSPQPWGEYGYTFGSGTRLTVV.

This clone was seen only a few times. The CDR3 protein is CASSPASSARYNEQFF. DNA of the CDR3: TGTGCCAGCAGCCCTGCCTCTAGCGCGAGGTACAATGAGCAGTTCTTC. The chain couples TRBV7-3 to TRBJ2-1; D may be TRBD2 (6 bases). V was pared by 5 bases and J by 4 bases, with 18 bases between. Germline V lookup: CDR1 SGHTA, CDR2 FQGTGA. The CDR3 covers 16 residues.

The rearrangement joins TRBV29-1 to TRBJ1-2; 7 bases fit TRBD1. Unmatched junction bases numbered 7, after V lost 3 bases and J lost 6 bases. Per the germline V gene, CDR1 is SQVTM and CDR2 is ANQGSEA. CDR3 length: 13 amino acids. The chain's CDR3 is CSVDRGIRDGYTF. The CDR3 coding sequence is TGCAGCGTTGACAGGGGGATACGAGATGGCTACACCTTC.